The following is a T cell receptor (beta chain) sequence with its context. CDR3 length: 15 residues. Trimming cost V 1 base and J 3 bases, with 9 bases left between them. Germline lookup yields CDR1 LGHNA and CDR2 YSLEER. Per the authors' pipeline: Amplified reference gene primers provided the basis for estimating nucleated cell counts. Here immunoSEQ multiplex PCR was the method, and the copy in TCRdb shows in-frame clones only, minus some. The DNA was the basis for D and trimming; V, J and clone size are from that table. This table has tens of thousands of clones, around 83% appearing once. This entry is derived from a study of blood T cell repertoires in COVID-19. Study details: COVID-19 samples, acute and convalescent, were from the United States, Italy and Spain. T cells, B-cell-depleted T cells, or PBMCs provided the cDNA or gDNA that served as material.

The gene calls are TRBV4-3 and TRBJ1-4; D is possibly TRBD1 (5 bases). This TCR was recovered from a man older than 75 with acute or convalescent COVID-19. Material: peripheral blood. CDR3 in DNA: TGCGCCAGCAGCCAAGTCAGGGTATCTAATGAAAAACTGTTTTTT. This translates into CASSQVRVSNEKLFF.